The 3 T cell receptor beta chains below come from one sample, sequenced in a study of blood T cell repertoires in COVID-19 (TCRdb year 2020). The library was built by means of the immunoSEQ multiplex PCR assay. Imported from immuneACCESS, the table was reduced by TCRdb to in-frame sequences with V and J called. These copies leave out some clones; in studies compared against another copy, an unresolved V gene accounts for under half, and the cause of the remainder is not known. In all, the sample holds 80,000 to 100,000 clones, and 75% to 85% of those were seen once. Roughly a quarter of the sample belongs to the ten largest clones. The sequencing sample was made of peripheral blood. The source is a man in his 70s with acute or convalescent COVID-19.

This chain joins TRBV5-6 and TRBJ2-7, with no clear D. The CDR3 is 11 amino acids. V was trimmed by 4 bases and J by 3 bases, leaving 5 bases between them. Germline lookup yields CDR1 SGHDT and CDR2 YYEEEE. The CDR3 here is CASSPVYEQYF. CDR3 coding DNA: TGTGCCAGCAGCCCCGTCTACGAGCAGTACTTC.

The chain combines TRBV19 with TRBJ1-1, with TRBD1 identical over 8 bases. The CDR3 spans 16 residues. The V gene end was trimmed by 7 bases and the J gene end by 0 bases; junction bases not matched to a gene: 10. CDR1 LNHDA and CDR2 SQIVND come from the germline V gene (reference sequence). CDR3: CASKQGEAWMNTEAFF. The DNA of the CDR3 is TGTGCCAGTAAACAGGGGGAAGCATGGATGAACACTGAAGCTTTCTTT.

The chain uses TRBV7-2 and TRBJ1-5; D gene ambiguous. Trimming left V 6 bases short and J 2 bases short, with 14 bases between. Germline V gene data show CDR1 as SGHTA and CDR2 as FQGNSA. This CDR3 has 15 residues. The chain's CDR3 is CASRLQRAGNQPQHF. The DNA for the CDR3 is TGTGCCAGCAGGTTACAGAGGGCGGGCAATCAGCCCCAGCATTTT.